This entry features one TCR beta chain sequence. What it recognizes is unknown. Preparing the TCRbeta library involved the use of unique molecular identifiers. From the PCR reads, TCRdb called clonotypes with MiXCR, one entry per CDR3 protein. The sample records about 200,000 distinct CDR3 sequences, about a sixth being singletons. This sample stems from a study of T-cell reconstitution after alpha-beta-depleted transplantation in children. Overall study results and limits: The main origin of T-cell counts and diversity one year after transplant was newly produced T cells. The origin of alpha-beta T cells about two months after transplant was reportedly several hundred expanded graft clones. Diversity of TCRbeta at day 60 was high in some patients, arising from surviving recipient T cells and thymic progenitors.

Germline CDR1 SGHRS, CDR2 YFSETQ. J was trimmed by 5 bases and V by 3 bases; bases with no gene match: 5. The CDR3 spans 14 residues. Sequenced here: PBMCs, mostly from graft donor cells, sampled 360 days after TCRalphabeta/CD19-depleted stem cell transplant. The chain is built from TRBV5-1 and TRBJ2-7; 10 bases are a match to TRBD2. The clonotype comes from a male patient between 2 and 15 years old who had a stem cell transplant for acute lymphoblastic leukemia, so the T cells may come from the graft donor. The CDR3 DNA is TGCGCCAGCAGCTCGGTGGGACTAGCGAACGAGCAGTACTTC. Translation gives CASSSVGLANEQYF.